One sample yielded the 21 T cell receptor beta chains listed below, sequenced in a study of T cell responses to AZD1222 COVID-19 vaccine. TCRdb keeps only in-frame clones here, not all; method: immunoSEQ multiplex PCR. Of 140,000 or so clones listed, more than 75% were seen once; the top ten hold approximately 3%. The source material was peripheral blood, sampled 28 days after the second AZD1222 dose. These receptors all come from an adult who received the AZD1222 COVID-19 vaccine.

The chain is built from TRBV29-1 and TRBJ1-2; unclear D gene. CDR1 SQVTM and CDR2 ANQGSEA come from the germline V gene. V lost 1 base to trimming and J lost 3 bases, with 12 bases between them. This CDR3 contains 14 residues. Here the CDR3 reads CSVEGFGSYYGYTF. The CDR3 bases are TGCAGCGTTGAAGGCTTCGGGTCCTACTATGGCTACACCTTC.

The rearrangement links TRBV29-1 to TRBJ2-5, with no clear D. Germline-derived CDR1 and CDR2 are SQVTM and ANQGSEA. This CDR3 has 13 amino acids. V was trimmed by 4 bases and J by 2 bases, leaving 11 bases between them. The CDR3 loop is CSVVRLRQETQYF. Written as DNA, the CDR3 is TGCAGCGTTGTGAGGCTACGACAAGAGACCCAGTACTTC. The complete variable domain, with remaining parts taken from reference TRBV29-1 and TRBJ2-5, reads SAVISQKPSRDICQRGTSLTIQCQVDSQVTMMFWYRQQPGQSLTLIATANQGSEATYESGFVIDKFPISRPNLTFSTLTVSNMSPEDSSIYLCSVVRLRQETQYFGPGTRLLVL.

This chain connects TRBV28 to TRBJ1-1; TRBD1 matches 9 bases. After removal of 7 bases from V and 1 base from J, the junction contained 4 bases not matched to a gene. Germline V lookup: CDR1 MDHEN, CDR2 SYDVKM. The CDR3 loop spans 14 amino acids. The DNA of the CDR3 is TGTGCCAGCACCCGACAGGGGGAGAACACTGAAGCTTTCTTT. It codes for CASTRQGENTEAFF.

This clone came up a few times. J is TRBJ2-7 and V is TRBV2; D might be TRBD1 (5 bases). The CDR3 loop spans 14 amino acids. V was shortened by 7 bases and J by 1 base, with 14 bases between the two germline ends. The germline gives CDR1 SNHLY, CDR2 FYNNEI. In DNA form, the CDR3 reads TGTGCCAGCAAACAGGACGTCTCTTCCTACGAGCAGTACTTC. This translates into CASKQDVSSYEQYF.

Comments on this clone: Within the sample, other DNA sequences also encode this same CDR3. The V call is TRBV19, the J call TRBJ2-7; 9 bases are a match to TRBD1. In germline, CDR1 is LNHDA, CDR2 SQIVND (reference sequence). This CDR3 spans 14 amino acids. V gave up 4 bases and J gave up 4 bases; unmatched junction bases: 5. The DNA of the CDR3 is TGTGCCAGTAGTACCGGGACAGGGAAGTACGAGCAGTACTTC. This translates into CASSTGTGKYEQYF.

This sequence joins TRBV5-6 and TRBJ1-2; D is possibly TRBD1 (5 bases). Germline V CDR1 and CDR2: SGHDT, YYEEEE. V dropped 3 bases and J dropped 8 bases, with 11 bases sitting between them. The CDR3 loop spans 12 amino acids. The CDR3 sequence: CASSWEGRGYTF. CDR3 bases: TGTGCCAGCAGCTGGGAGGGACGGGGCTACACCTTC.

This clone was recorded only once. The V and J genes are TRBV6-6 and TRBJ2-5; possibly TRBD1 or TRBD2 for D (5 bases each). Germline V lookup: CDR1 MNHNY, CDR2 SVGAGI (reference sequence). V lost 4 bases and J lost 2, with 11 bases in between. This CDR3 spans 14 amino acids. CDR3 residues: CASSSPGTQETQYF. DNA for the CDR3: TGTGCCAGCAGTTCCCCAGGGACGCAAGAGACCCAGTACTTC.

The rearrangement uses TRBV7-2 and TRBJ1-3; D call uncertain. Germline V gives CDR1 SGHTA, CDR2 FQGNSA. Trimming took off 1 base at V and 4 bases at J, with 11 bases between the two ends. This CDR3 comprises 15 residues. CDR3 nucleotides: TGTGCCAGCAGCTTAGGCGGAGACGGGGGAAACACCATATATTTT. Translating it yields CASSLGGDGGNTIYF.

The gene calls are TRBV6-6 and TRBJ1-1; D ambiguous. Per the germline V gene, CDR1 is MNHNY and CDR2 is SVGAGI (reference sequence). The V end lost 2 bases, the J end lost 1 base, and 5 bases lay between the germline ends. The CDR3 length is 13 residues. CDR3 loop: CASSYIQNTEAFF. For the CDR3, the DNA is TGTGCCAGCAGTTACATACAGAACACTGAAGCTTTCTTT.

The chain carries TRBV27 and TRBJ2-7; 11 bases fit TRBD2. Trimming took 6 bases from V and 4 from J; bases not matched to a gene: 11. This CDR3 spans 16 amino acids. Germline CDR1 reads MNHEY; CDR2 reads SMNVEV (reference sequence). The CDR3 is CASRGSSGLAVYEQYF. The CDR3 DNA follows: TGTGCCAGCAGGGGGAGTTCGGGACTAGCGGTTTACGAGCAGTACTTC.

This clone was seen a single time. This chain links TRBV13 with TRBJ2-3; 7 bases are a match to TRBD2. There are 15 residues in the CDR3. Trimming at V came to 3 bases and at J to 2 bases, leaving 5 bases not matched to a gene. The germline V gene has CDR1 PRHDT and CDR2 FYEKMQ (reference sequence). CDR3 sequence: CASSFGGSHTDTQYF. For the CDR3, the DNA is TGTGCCAGCAGCTTCGGGGGGTCTCACACAGATACGCAGTATTTT.

The rearrangement links TRBV29-1 to TRBJ2-7; a possible D gene is TRBD2 (6 bases). The CDR3 loop spans 13 amino acids. CDR1 SQVTM and CDR2 ANQGSEA come from the germline V gene. V was shortened by 6 bases and J by 2 bases, with 14 bases between the two germline ends. The CDR3 spells CSVGTGKTYEQYF. DNA for the CDR3: TGCAGCGTCGGGACTGGGAAGACCTACGAGCAGTACTTC.

The chain joins TRBV29-1 to TRBJ1-5; 7 bases fit TRBD1. Losses at the gene ends were 4 bases for V and 4 bases for J; bases not matched to a gene: 7. The CDR3 has 14 amino acids. Germline loops: CDR1 SQVTM, CDR2 ANQGSEA. CDR3 region: CSVARDSSNQPQHF. As DNA, the CDR3 is TGCAGCGTTGCTCGGGACAGTTCTAATCAGCCCCAGCATTTT.

The chain joins TRBV27 to TRBJ1-2; possible D gene TRBD1, 6 bases. V was shortened by 4 bases and J by 7 bases, with 16 bases between the two germline ends. The length of the CDR3 is 14 residues. Germline V CDR1 and CDR2: MNHEY, SMNVEV (reference sequence). CDR3 region: CASSSGGRVSGYTF. The CDR3 bases are TGTGCCAGCAGTTCGGGGGGGCGGGTTAGTGGCTACACCTTC.

The chain uses TRBV30 and TRBJ2-1; 11 bases are a match to TRBD2. This CDR3 is 16 amino acids long. Germline trimming cut 5 bases from V and 2 bases from J; bases unmatched to any gene: 8. Germline V gives CDR1 GTSNPN, CDR2 SVGIG (reference sequence). The CDR3 region is CAWSRGSGGAYNEQFF. For the CDR3, the DNA is TGTGCCTGGTCCAGGGGTAGCGGGGGGGCCTACAATGAGCAGTTCTTC.

J is TRBJ2-5 and V is TRBV27; D remains unclear. CDR1 MNHEY and CDR2 SMNVEV come from the germline V gene (reference sequence). V lost 3 bases and J 0 bases, leaving 5 bases between the germline ends. CDR3 length equals 13 residues. The CDR3 region has the DNA TGTGCCAGCAGTTTTCGGAACCAAGAGACCCAGTACTTC. Its protein is CASSFRNQETQYF.

This chain uses TRBV2 with TRBJ2-6, with D tentatively TRBD1 (6 bases). V shed 8 bases and J shed 6 bases, with 14 bases lying between them. This CDR3 is 14 amino acids long. Germline CDR1 is SNHLY and CDR2 is FYNNEI. The CDR3 region is CASLPGALANVLTF. The CDR3 nucleotides are TGTGCCAGCCTTCCAGGGGCGTTGGCCAACGTCCTGACTTTC.

This chain links TRBV19 with TRBJ1-1; D uncertain. This CDR3 is 11 amino acids long. Trimming left V 10 bases short and J 1 base short, with 7 bases between. Germline V gene lookup returns CDR1 LNHDA and CDR2 SQIVND (reference sequence). The DNA for the CDR3 is TGTGCCACCAACAGGAACACTGAAGCTTTCTTT. Encoded protein: CATNRNTEAFF. Using reference TRBV19 and TRBJ1-1 for the parts outside the CDR3, the full variable domain is DGGITQSPKYLFRKEGQNVTLSCEQNLNHDAMYWYRQDPGQGLRLIYYSQIVNDFQKGDIAEGYSVSREKKESFPLTVTSAQKNPTAFYLCATNRNTEAFFGQGTRLTVV.

The chain has TRBV29-1 and TRBJ2-3; 9 bases are a match to TRBD2. Germline V gene lookup returns CDR1 SQVTM and CDR2 ANQGSEA. The CDR3 sequence is 18 residues long. The ends lost 5 bases at V and 9 bases at J; junction bases unmatched: 24. CDR3 residues: CSVRNVASGDTRKGTQYF. For the CDR3, the DNA is TGCAGCGTTCGTAACGTGGCTAGCGGGGACACCAGGAAGGGGACGCAGTATTTT.

This rearrangement joins TRBV14 to TRBJ2-5; D may correspond to TRBD1 or TRBD2 (5 bases each). Germline CDR1 and CDR2: SGHDN and FVKESK. The CDR3 loop spans 15 amino acids. Trimming left V 4 bases short and J 0 bases short, with 12 bases between. The chain's CDR3 is CASSRGKADQETQYF. The DNA of the CDR3 is TGTGCCAGCAGCCGGGGGAAAGCGGACCAAGAGACCCAGTACTTC.

The gene calls are TRBV7-3 and TRBJ1-1; D is possibly TRBD1 (6 bases). V lost 1 base to trimming and J lost 4 bases, with 10 bases between them. This CDR3 has 14 amino acids. The V gene's germline CDR1 is SGHTA and CDR2 FQGTGA. CDR3 sequence (DNA): TGTGCCAGCAGCTTAATGACAGGACCCACTGAAGCTTTCTTT. Protein sequence: CASSLMTGPTEAFF.